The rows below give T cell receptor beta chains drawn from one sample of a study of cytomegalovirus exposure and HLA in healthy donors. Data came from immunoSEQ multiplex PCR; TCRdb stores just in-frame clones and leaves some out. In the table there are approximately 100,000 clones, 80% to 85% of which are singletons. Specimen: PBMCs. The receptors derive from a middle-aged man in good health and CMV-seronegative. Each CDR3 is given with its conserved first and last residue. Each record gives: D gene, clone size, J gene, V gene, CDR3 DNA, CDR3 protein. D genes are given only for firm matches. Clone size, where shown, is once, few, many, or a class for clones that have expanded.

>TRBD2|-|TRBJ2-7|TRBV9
TGTGCCAGCAGCGTAGCCGAACTAGCGGGGACCTACGAGCAGTACTTC
CASSVAELAGTYEQYF
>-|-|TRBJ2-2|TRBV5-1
TGCGCCAGCAGCATAGAGAACACCGGGGAGCTGTTTTTT
CASSIENTGELFF
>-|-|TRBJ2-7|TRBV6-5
TGTGCCGCCACTGCGGGGACCCCACCCTACGAGCAGTACTTC
CAATAGTPPYEQYF
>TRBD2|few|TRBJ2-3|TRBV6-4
TGTGCCAGCAGTGACTCTAGCGGGGGGGCAGATACGCAGTATTTT
CASSDSSGGADTQYF
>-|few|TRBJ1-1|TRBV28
TGTGCCAGCAGTCCGATGATGCTACAGGGTTCCCTGAACACTGAAGCTTTCTTT
CASSPMMLQGSLNTEAFF
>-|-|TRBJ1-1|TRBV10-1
TGCGCCAGCAGAGAAAGTCAGGGATCAGAAGCTTTCTTT
CASRESQGSEAFF
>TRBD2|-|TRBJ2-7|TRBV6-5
TGTGCCAGCAGTTACGGCGGGGGTGGGTACGAGCAGTACTTC
CASSYGGGGYEQYF
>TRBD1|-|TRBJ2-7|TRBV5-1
TGCGCCAGCAGACCAGATGGGGTACAGGGGGCCACCTACGAGCAGTACTTC
CASRPDGVQGATYEQYF
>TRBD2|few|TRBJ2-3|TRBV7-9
TGTTCCAGCAGCGTCCTAGCGGGGGGGACTAGCACAGATACGCAGTATTTT
CSSSVLAGGTSTDTQYF
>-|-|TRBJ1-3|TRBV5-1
TGCGCCAGCAGCTTGGACAGGGATTCGGCCTCTGGAAACACCATATATTTT
CASSLDRDSASGNTIYF
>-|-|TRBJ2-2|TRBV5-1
TGCGCCAGCAGCCTAACTAGCAAAAACACCGGGGAGCTGTTTTTT
CASSLTSKNTGELFF
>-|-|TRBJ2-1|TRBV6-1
TGTGCCAGCGGGCAGTCCCTTCCCAATGAGCAGTTCTTC
CASGQSLPNEQFF
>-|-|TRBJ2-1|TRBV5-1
TGCGCCAGCAGCTTAGCGACGCGGGGTGACATCGGTGAGCAGTTCTTC
CASSLATRGDIGEQFF